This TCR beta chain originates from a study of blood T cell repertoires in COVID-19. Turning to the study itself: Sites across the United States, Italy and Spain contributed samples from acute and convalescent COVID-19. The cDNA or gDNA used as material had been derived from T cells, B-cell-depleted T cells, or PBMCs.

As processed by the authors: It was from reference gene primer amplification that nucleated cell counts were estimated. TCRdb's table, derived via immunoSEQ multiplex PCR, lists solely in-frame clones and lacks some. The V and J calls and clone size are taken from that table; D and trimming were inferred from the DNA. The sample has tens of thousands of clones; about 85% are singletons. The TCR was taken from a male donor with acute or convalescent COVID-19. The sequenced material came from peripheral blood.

In DNA form, the CDR3 reads TGTGCCAGCAGTCCCCGGGGTAGCAGATTCAATCAGCCCCAGCATTTT. Its translation is CASSPRGSRFNQPQHF. The rearrangement uses TRBV27 and TRBJ1-5; D remains ambiguous. CDR3 length: 16 amino acids. The V gene's germline CDR1 is MNHEY and CDR2 SMNVEV (reference sequence). Trimming removed 5 bases from V and 3 bases from J, with 17 bases in between.